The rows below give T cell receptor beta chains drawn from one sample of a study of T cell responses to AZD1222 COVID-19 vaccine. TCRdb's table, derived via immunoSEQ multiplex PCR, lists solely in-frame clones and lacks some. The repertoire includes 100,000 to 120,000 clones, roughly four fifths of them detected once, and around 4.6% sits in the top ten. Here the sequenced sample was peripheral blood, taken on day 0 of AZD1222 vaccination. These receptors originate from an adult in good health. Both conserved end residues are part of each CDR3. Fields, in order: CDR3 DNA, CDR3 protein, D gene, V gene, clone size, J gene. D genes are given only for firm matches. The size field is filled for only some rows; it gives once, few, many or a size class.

CDR3 DNA: TGTGCCAGCAGCCAAGATAGTGCAGGGACTCACTATGGCTACACCTTC
CDR3 protein: CASSQDSAGTHYGYTF
D gene: .
V gene: TRBV4-2
clone size: .
J gene: TRBJ1-2

CDR3 DNA: TGTGCCAGCAGCGCCGGGTACGGCAATCAGCCCCAGCATTTT
CDR3 protein: CASSAGYGNQPQHF
D gene: .
V gene: TRBV9
clone size: once
J gene: TRBJ1-5

CDR3 DNA: TGTGCCACCAGTGACCCCGGACAGGTTGGCGAGCCCCAGCATTTT
CDR3 protein: CATSDPGQVGEPQHF
D gene: TRBD1
V gene: TRBV24-1
clone size: few
J gene: TRBJ1-5

CDR3 DNA: TGCGCCAGCAGCCACCCCAGGGGACAGGGAGATCTCTCTGGAAACACCATATATTTT
CDR3 protein: CASSHPRGQGDLSGNTIYF
D gene: TRBD1
V gene: TRBV4-3
clone size: .
J gene: TRBJ1-3

CDR3 DNA: TGTGCCAGCAGTTCAACCGGGACAGGGGCACGAACCTACGAGCAGTACTTC
CDR3 protein: CASSSTGTGARTYEQYF
D gene: TRBD1
V gene: TRBV28
clone size: .
J gene: TRBJ2-7

CDR3 DNA: TGTGCCAGCAGCTTAGGGACAGGGGGCTCACCCCTCCACTTT
CDR3 protein: CASSLGTGGSPLHF
D gene: TRBD1
V gene: TRBV7-2
clone size: once
J gene: TRBJ1-6

CDR3 DNA: TGTGCCAGCAGCCCCTTGGGTAGGGAGGTGTGGACTGAAGCTTTCTTT
CDR3 protein: CASSPLGREVWTEAFF
D gene: .
V gene: TRBV11-2
clone size: .
J gene: TRBJ1-1

CDR3 DNA: TGTGCCAGCAGCGTTTCCTATAATTCACCCCTCCACTTT
CDR3 protein: CASSVSYNSPLHF
D gene: .
V gene: TRBV9
clone size: .
J gene: TRBJ1-6

CDR3 DNA: TGCGCCAGCAGCAGGGATATGAACACTGAAGCTTTCTTT
CDR3 protein: CASSRDMNTEAFF
D gene: .
V gene: TRBV5-1
clone size: .
J gene: TRBJ1-1

CDR3 DNA: TGTGCCAGCTCACCACCCTCTGGTACGTTCTCTGGGGCCAACGTCCTGACTTTC
CDR3 protein: CASSPPSGTFSGANVLTF
D gene: .
V gene: TRBV18
clone size: .
J gene: TRBJ2-6

CDR3 DNA: TGTGCCAGCTCACCAGGTAGCAATCAGCCCCAGCATTTT
CDR3 protein: CASSPGSNQPQHF
D gene: .
V gene: TRBV18
clone size: .
J gene: TRBJ1-5

CDR3 DNA: TGTGCCAGTAACGAGGAGACAGGGGGCTCCTATAATTCACCCCTCCACTTT
CDR3 protein: CASNEETGGSYNSPLHF
D gene: TRBD1
V gene: TRBV19
clone size: few
J gene: TRBJ1-6

CDR3 DNA: TGCGCCAGCAGCTTGTCAGCGGGGGCGACCTACGAGCAGTACTTC
CDR3 protein: CASSLSAGATYEQYF
D gene: TRBD2
V gene: TRBV5-1
clone size: .
J gene: TRBJ2-7

CDR3 DNA: TGTGCCAGTAGTATCCGGACTAGCGGGAGACAGTACGAGCAGTACTTC
CDR3 protein: CASSIRTSGRQYEQYF
D gene: TRBD2
V gene: TRBV19
clone size: .
J gene: TRBJ2-7

CDR3 DNA: TGTGCCACCAGTGATTACGGCGAGAACACTGAAGCTTTCTTT
CDR3 protein: CATSDYGENTEAFF
D gene: .
V gene: TRBV24-1
clone size: .
J gene: TRBJ1-1

CDR3 DNA: TGTGCCAGCACGAGAACGATAGCGGGAGACGAGACCCAGTACTTC
CDR3 protein: CASTRTIAGDETQYF
D gene: TRBD2
V gene: TRBV6-5
clone size: once
J gene: TRBJ2-5

CDR3 DNA: TGTGCCAGCAGCTTGGGGGCCGGGGCCCATCCCATCTATGGCTACACCTTC
CDR3 protein: CASSLGAGAHPIYGYTF
D gene: .
V gene: TRBV5-8
clone size: .
J gene: TRBJ1-2

CDR3 DNA: TGTGCCAGCAGTTTGGTTGACATTCAGTACTTC
CDR3 protein: CASSLVDIQYF
D gene: .
V gene: TRBV12-3/TRBV12-4
clone size: .
J gene: TRBJ2-4

CDR3 DNA: TGTGCCAGCAGTTTGGGATGGCCGGGGCCCTACGAGCAGTACTTC
CDR3 protein: CASSLGWPGPYEQYF
D gene: .
V gene: TRBV28
clone size: .
J gene: TRBJ2-7

CDR3 DNA: TGTGCCAGCAGTCTCGGGACAGATTATGGCTACACCTTC
CDR3 protein: CASSLGTDYGYTF
D gene: TRBD1
V gene: TRBV28
clone size: .
J gene: TRBJ1-2

CDR3 DNA: TGTGCCAGCAGTTCGCCGGGACTAGGGTACGAGCAGTACTTC
CDR3 protein: CASSSPGLGYEQYF
D gene: TRBD2
V gene: TRBV28
clone size: .
J gene: TRBJ2-7

CDR3 DNA: TGTGCCAGCAGCTCCGCCCAGGGGGCCCATTATGGCTACACCTTC
CDR3 protein: CASSSAQGAHYGYTF
D gene: TRBD1
V gene: TRBV7-2
clone size: .
J gene: TRBJ1-2

CDR3 DNA: TGTGCCAGCAGCCCGGGGACGAATCAGTTCTTC
CDR3 protein: CASSPGTNQFF
D gene: .
V gene: TRBV7-2
clone size: .
J gene: TRBJ2-1

CDR3 DNA: TGTGCCAGCAGAGATAATTCACCCCTCCACTTT
CDR3 protein: CASRDNSPLHF
D gene: .
V gene: TRBV6-5
clone size: .
J gene: TRBJ1-6

CDR3 DNA: TGTGCCAGCAGCTCTAGCAGGGGGCTGGGCACTGAAGCTTTCTTT
CDR3 protein: CASSSSRGLGTEAFF
D gene: TRBD1
V gene: TRBV7-9
clone size: few
J gene: TRBJ1-1

CDR3 DNA: TGTGCCAGCAGTTCAGTTGGGGGGACAGGGGGTGGCTACACCTTC
CDR3 protein: CASSSVGGTGGGYTF
D gene: TRBD1
V gene: TRBV27
clone size: .
J gene: TRBJ1-2

CDR3 DNA: TGTGCCACAAAGCGGGGTCCTAATGCTGAAGCTTTCTTT
CDR3 protein: CATKRGPNAEAFF
D gene: .
V gene: TRBV19
clone size: .
J gene: TRBJ1-1

CDR3 DNA: TGTGCCAGCAGCAAGGGGTCCGGAAACACCATATATTTT
CDR3 protein: CASSKGSGNTIYF
D gene: .
V gene: TRBV5-6
clone size: .
J gene: TRBJ1-3

CDR3 DNA: TGTGCCAGCAGTTTTGGAGGGCCGGAAAACATTCAGTACTTC
CDR3 protein: CASSFGGPENIQYF
D gene: .
V gene: TRBV28
clone size: .
J gene: TRBJ2-4

CDR3 DNA: TGTGCCAGCAGCCAGGGGACAGTCCATCAGCCCCAGCATTTT
CDR3 protein: CASSQGTVHQPQHF
D gene: TRBD1
V gene: TRBV7-2
clone size: .
J gene: TRBJ1-5

CDR3 DNA: TGCGCCAGCAGCTTGGGGGACAGGGGTGTTGGATTGGCTTTCTTT
CDR3 protein: CASSLGDRGVGLAFF
D gene: TRBD1
V gene: TRBV5-1
clone size: .
J gene: TRBJ1-1

CDR3 DNA: TGTGCCAGCGTGTCTCGCGGACGGGGTGAAGCTTTCTTT
CDR3 protein: CASVSRGRGEAFF
D gene: .
V gene: TRBV28
clone size: .
J gene: TRBJ1-1